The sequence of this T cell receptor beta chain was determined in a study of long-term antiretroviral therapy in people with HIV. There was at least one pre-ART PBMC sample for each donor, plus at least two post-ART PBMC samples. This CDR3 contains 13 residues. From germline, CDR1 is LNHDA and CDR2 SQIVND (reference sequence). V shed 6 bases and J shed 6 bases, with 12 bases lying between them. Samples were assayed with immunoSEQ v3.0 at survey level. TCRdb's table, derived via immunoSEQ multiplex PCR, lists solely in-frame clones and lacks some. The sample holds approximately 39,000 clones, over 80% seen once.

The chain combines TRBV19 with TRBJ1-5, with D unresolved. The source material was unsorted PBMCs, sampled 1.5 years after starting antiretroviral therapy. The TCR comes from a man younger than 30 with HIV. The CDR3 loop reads CASSQYHPQPQHF. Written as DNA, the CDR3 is TGTGCCAGTAGCCAGTACCATCCTCAGCCCCAGCATTTT.